Below, 22 T cell receptor beta chains from the same sample are listed, as sequenced in a study of shared clonotypes between healthy human individuals. TCRdb keeps only in-frame clones here, not all; method: immunoSEQ multiplex PCR. There are more than 1.2 million clones in the sample; less than 99% occur only once, and roughly 0.35% lies in the top ten. The sequenced material came from naive CD4+ T cells sorted from blood. Subset: CD45RA+ positively selected. All receptors derive from a man aged 25 to 40 in good health.

J is TRBJ1-2 and V is TRBV30; 8 bases map to TRBD1. This CDR3 region has 15 residues. The germline V gene has CDR1 GTSNPN and CDR2 SVGIG (reference sequence). The V segment lost 0 bases and the J segment 6 bases; nucleotides outside the gene matches: 9. DNA of the CDR3: TGTGCCTGGAGTGTGGCAGGGGGCTTGGCTAATGGCTACACCTTC. Translating gives CAWSVAGGLANGYTF.

The chain couples TRBV30 to TRBJ1-1; D remains unclear. Germline V gene sequence: CDR1 GTSNPN, CDR2 SVGIG (reference sequence). V lost 2 bases and J 6 bases, leaving 10 bases between the germline ends. The CDR3 consists of 12 residues. The CDR3, as DNA: TGTGCCTGGAGTTCGAGGATGGCTGAAGCTTTCTTT. It codes for CAWSSRMAEAFF.

The V call is TRBV29-1, the J call TRBJ2-7, with D possibly being TRBD1 (6 bases). This CDR3 is 13 amino acids long. V was trimmed by 4 bases and J by 3 bases, leaving 13 bases between them. The germline CDR1 and CDR2 sequences are SQVTM and ANQGSEA. CDR3 nucleotides: TGCAGCGTTGCTTGGGGGCGAGGCTACGAGCAGTACTTC. This sequence encodes CSVAWGRGYEQYF.

This chain links TRBV6-1 with TRBJ2-3; D is unclear. With 2 bases removed from V and 8 bases from J, the gap between germline ends came to 11 bases. Germline CDR1 and CDR2: MNHNS and SASEGT. The CDR3 runs 13 residues. The DNA of the CDR3 is TGTGCCAGCAGTGAACATCCCGGGTCTACGCAGTATTTT. Protein product: CASSEHPGSTQYF.

Comment on this clone: At the DNA level, this CDR3 is encoded by other sequences in the same sample as well. The chain has TRBV28 and TRBJ1-2; D is ambiguous. Trimming took 6 bases from V and 2 from J, leaving 13 bases between them. The CDR3 has 14 amino acids. The germline gives CDR1 MDHEN, CDR2 SYDVKM. The CDR3 region has the DNA TGTGCCAGCAGGACCCCTGGAAGCAACTATGGCTACACCTTC. Protein product: CASRTPGSNYGYTF.

V is TRBV19 and J is TRBJ2-7; 11 nucleotides line up with TRBD2. CDR3 length: 17 residues. V gave up 2 bases and J gave up 4 bases; unmatched junction bases: 10. Germline V gene data show CDR1 as LNHDA and CDR2 as SQIVND (reference sequence). CDR3 DNA sequence: TGTGCCAGTAGTATAAAGGGAACTAGCGGGAGTTCTTACGAGCAGTACTTC. The encoded protein is CASSIKGTSGSSYEQYF.

This chain connects TRBV29-1 to TRBJ1-1; maybe TRBD1 (6 bases). Trimming shortened V by 6 bases and J by 3 bases, and 17 bases separated the two germline ends. Per germline, CDR1 SQVTM and CDR2 ANQGSEA. This CDR3 comprises 14 residues. CDR3 amino acids: CSVAGTRGDTEAFF. The CDR3 bases are TGCAGCGTGGCCGGGACACGGGGCGACACTGAAGCTTTCTTT.

As regards this clone: Within the sample, other DNA sequences also encode this same CDR3. The chain's CDR3 is CASSSGQGVPYEQYF. DNA for the CDR3: TGTGCCAGCAGTTCCGGACAGGGAGTCCCCTACGAGCAGTACTTC. The chain carries TRBV28 and TRBJ2-7; 8 bases agree with TRBD1. Trimming took 4 bases from V and 2 from J; bases not matched to a gene: 7. The CDR3 contains 15 residues. Germline V gene lookup returns CDR1 MDHEN and CDR2 SYDVKM.

About this clone itself: This specimen includes other DNA sequences encoding the same CDR3. The chain has TRBV19 and TRBJ2-3; 8 bases map to TRBD1. CDR1 and CDR2 (germline): LNHDA, SQIVND (reference sequence). CDR3 length equals 14 residues. The J segment lost 1 base and the V segment lost 5 bases, leaving 2 bases of the junction unmatched. The CDR3 DNA is TGTGCCAGTAGTCCGGACAGGGGCACAGATACGCAGTATTTT. This gives the protein CASSPDRGTDTQYF.

This chain joins TRBV7-2 and TRBJ1-5; possible D gene TRBD1, 5 bases. Germline-derived CDR1 and CDR2 are SGHTA and FQGNSA. V lost 2 bases to trimming and J lost 3 bases, with 14 bases between them. The CDR3 length is 16 residues. The CDR3 bases are TGTGCCAGCAGCTTAACCTCAGGGAGATTCAATCAGCCCCAGCATTTT. Its translation is CASSLTSGRFNQPQHF.

Worth noting for this clone: Other DNA sequences within the sample encode an identical CDR3. The rearrangement uses TRBV6-5 and TRBJ1-4, with a weak D call TRBD1 (5 bases). Germline-derived CDR1 and CDR2 are MNHEY and SVGAGI. The V end lost 0 bases, the J end lost 5 bases, and 10 bases lay between the germline ends. There are 15 residues in the CDR3. In DNA, the CDR3 is TGTGCCAGCAGTTACTCTGGGGGACTGAATGAAAAACTGTTTTTT. Translated, it gives CASSYSGGLNEKLFF.

The chain joins TRBV7-8 to TRBJ2-7; D ambiguous. The V gene lost 8 bases and the J gene lost 2 bases, with 13 bases spanning the gap. This CDR3 comprises 13 residues. Germline V lookup: CDR1 SGHVS, CDR2 FQNEAQ. CDR3 bases: TGTGCCAGCGAAGGGCACCCCACCTACGAGCAGTACTTC. It is translated as CASEGHPTYEQYF. Full variable domain (missing parts from reference TRBV7-8 and TRBJ2-7): GAGVSQSPRYKVAKRGQDVALRCDPISGHVSLFWYQQALGQGPEFLTYFQNEAQLDKSGLPSDRFFAERPEGSVSTLKIQRTQQEDSAVYLCASEGHPTYEQYFGPGTRLTVT.

J is TRBJ2-1 and V is TRBV19, with 7 bases identical to TRBD2. This CDR3 is built from 16 residues. J was trimmed by 7 bases and V by 3 bases; bases with no gene match: 12. CDR1 is LNHDA, CDR2 SQIVND, per germline (reference sequence). The CDR3 DNA reads as TGTGCCAGTAGTATCATTGGGCTAGCGGAGGGGAATGAGCAGTTCTTC. This sequence encodes CASSIIGLAEGNEQFF.

The chain employs TRBV10-2 and TRBJ2-7; 8 bases fit TRBD2. V trimming: 4 bases; J trimming: 0 bases; junction bases outside the gene matches: 8. The CDR3 sequence is 16 residues long. CDR1 and CDR2 from the germline V gene are WSHSY and SAAADI. CDR3 region: CASSGPGTRNSYEQYF. Written as DNA, the CDR3 is TGCGCCAGCAGTGGTCCCGGGACTAGGAACTCCTACGAGCAGTACTTC.

V and J are TRBV7-2 and TRBJ2-7, with D uncertain. V was shortened by 6 bases and J by 3 bases, with 9 bases between the two germline ends. Germline V gene sequence: CDR1 SGHTA, CDR2 FQGNSA. This CDR3 has 12 amino acids. CDR3 amino acids: CASSGKFYEQYF. Written as DNA, the CDR3 is TGTGCCAGCAGTGGGAAGTTCTACGAGCAGTACTTC.

J is TRBJ1-2 and V is TRBV5-4; TRBD1 aligns across 8 bases. The CDR3 has 17 residues. The V segment lost 0 bases and the J segment 5 bases; nucleotides outside the gene matches: 12. Germline CDR1 and CDR2: SGHNT and YYREEE (reference sequence). The CDR3 DNA reads TGTGCCAGCAGCTTGGCCCAATCGACAGGGGTGGAGTATGGCTACACCTTC. Translation gives CASSLAQSTGVEYGYTF.

The V call is TRBV28, the J call TRBJ2-7, with D possibly TRBD1 on 6 matching bases. The CDR3 runs to 14 residues. Trimming took 5 bases from V and 5 from J, leaving 16 bases between them. From germline, CDR1 is MDHEN and CDR2 SYDVKM. CDR3 sequence reads: CASSIQPQGNEQYF. CDR3 sequence (DNA): TGTGCCAGCAGTATCCAGCCCCAGGGGAACGAGCAGTACTTC.

The chain combines TRBV2 with TRBJ1-4, with TRBD1 matching over 7 bases. CDR1 SNHLY and CDR2 FYNNEI come from the germline V gene. V lost 4 bases to trimming and J lost 1 base; unmatched junction nucleotides: 3. The CDR3 sequence is 15 residues long. The CDR3 sequence: CASSAQGVTNEKLFF. The CDR3 DNA reads TGTGCCAGCAGTGCCCAGGGGGTAACTAATGAAAAACTGTTTTTT. Full variable domain (missing parts from reference TRBV2 and TRBJ1-4): EPEVTQTPSHQVTQMGQEVILRCVPISNHLYFYWYRQILGQKVEFLVSFYNNEISEKSEIFDDQFSVERPDGSNFTLKIRSTKLEDSAMYFCASSAQGVTNEKLFFGSGTQLSVL.

The CDR3 loop reads CASSLRSGRGYEQFF. The CDR3 region has the DNA TGTGCCAGCAGTTTACGTAGCGGGAGGGGCTATGAGCAGTTCTTC. The gene calls are TRBV27 and TRBJ2-1, with 11 positions matching TRBD2. The CDR3 has 15 residues. V gave up 2 bases and J gave up 8 bases; unmatched junction bases: 5. Germline lookup yields CDR1 MNHEY and CDR2 SMNVEV (reference sequence).

The V and J genes are TRBV5-1 and TRBJ2-2; weak D call: TRBD1 (5 bases). The CDR3 length is 13 residues. CDR1 is SGHRS and CDR2 is YFSETQ in the germline V gene. V shed 6 bases and J shed 6 bases, with 12 bases lying between them. The CDR3 region is CASISGHSGELFF. The CDR3 DNA reads TGCGCCAGCATTTCAGGGCATTCCGGGGAGCTGTTTTTT.

This clone was picked up one time. Other nucleotide sequences from this sample produce the same CDR3. V usage is TRBV20-1 and J usage is TRBJ2-7; D gene unclear. The CDR3 has 11 residues. Germline V gene data show CDR1 as DFQATT and CDR2 as SNEGSKA (reference sequence). V dropped 3 bases and J dropped 3 bases, with 6 bases sitting between them. The CDR3 DNA follows: TGCAGTGCTAGGGCAGGCTACGAGCAGTACTTC. It translates to CSARAGYEQYF.

The V and J genes are TRBV29-1 and TRBJ1-5; 7 bases agree with TRBD1. Trimming removed 4 bases from V and 5 bases from J; junction bases left unmatched: 5. This CDR3 comprises 13 residues. The V gene's germline CDR1 is SQVTM and CDR2 ANQGSEA. CDR3 bases: TGCAGCGTTGTATCAGGGGGTGATCAGCCCCAGCATTTT. Translated: CSVVSGGDQPQHF.